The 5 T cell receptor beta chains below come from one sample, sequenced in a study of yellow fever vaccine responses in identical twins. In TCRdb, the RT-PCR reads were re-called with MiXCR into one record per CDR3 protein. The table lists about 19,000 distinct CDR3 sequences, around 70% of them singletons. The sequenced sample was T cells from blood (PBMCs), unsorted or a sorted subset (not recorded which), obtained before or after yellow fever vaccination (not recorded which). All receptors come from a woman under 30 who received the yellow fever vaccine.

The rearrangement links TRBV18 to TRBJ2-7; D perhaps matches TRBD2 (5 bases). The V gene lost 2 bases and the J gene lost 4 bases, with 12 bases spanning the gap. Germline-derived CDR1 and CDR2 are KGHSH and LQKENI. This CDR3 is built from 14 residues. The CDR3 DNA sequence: TGTGCCAGCTCACCATCTCCGGGGAAATACGAGCAGTACTTC. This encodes CASSPSPGKYEQYF.

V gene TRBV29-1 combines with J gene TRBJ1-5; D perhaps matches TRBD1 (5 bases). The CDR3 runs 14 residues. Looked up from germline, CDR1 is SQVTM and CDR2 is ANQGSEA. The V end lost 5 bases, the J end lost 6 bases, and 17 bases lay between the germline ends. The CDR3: CSVPGAGFSQPQHF. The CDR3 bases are TGCAGCGTTCCCGGTGCAGGGTTTAGTCAGCCCCAGCATTTT. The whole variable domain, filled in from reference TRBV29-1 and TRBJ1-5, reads SAVISQKPSRDICQRGTSLTIQCQVDSQVTMMFWYRQQPGQSLTLIATANQGSEATYESGFVIDKFPISRPNLTFSTLTVSNMSPEDSSIYLCSVPGAGFSQPQHFGDGTRLSIL.

CDR3 nucleotides: TGTGCCAGCAGCCAAGATTTCGGGACAGGGGGCCTCTATGGCTACACCTTC. This translates into CASSQDFGTGGLYGYTF. The chain couples TRBV4-2 to TRBJ1-2; 12 bases are shared with TRBD1. CDR1 LGHNA and CDR2 YNFKEQ come from the germline V gene. This CDR3 has 17 amino acids. V dropped 0 bases and J dropped 4; count of bases not matched to a gene: 6.

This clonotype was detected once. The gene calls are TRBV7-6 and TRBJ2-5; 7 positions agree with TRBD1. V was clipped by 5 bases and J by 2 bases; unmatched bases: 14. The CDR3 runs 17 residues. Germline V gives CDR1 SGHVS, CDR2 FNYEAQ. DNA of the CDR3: TGTGCCAGCAGCCAAACTAGGTGGGGGACAGATCAAGAGACCCAGTACTTC. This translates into CASSQTRWGTDQETQYF. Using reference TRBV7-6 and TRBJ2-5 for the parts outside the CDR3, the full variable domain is GAGVSQSPRYKVTKRGQDVALRCDPISGHVSLYWYRQALGQGPEFLTYFNYEAQQDKSGLPNDRFSAERPEGSISTLTIQRTEQRDSAMYRCASSQTRWGTDQETQYFGPGTRLLVL.

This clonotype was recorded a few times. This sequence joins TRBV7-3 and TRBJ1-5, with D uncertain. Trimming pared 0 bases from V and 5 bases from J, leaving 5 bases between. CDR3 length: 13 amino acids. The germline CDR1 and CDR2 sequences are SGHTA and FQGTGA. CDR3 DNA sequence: TGTGCCAGCAGCTTAACGGCGGATCAGCCCCAGCATTTT. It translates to CASSLTADQPQHF.